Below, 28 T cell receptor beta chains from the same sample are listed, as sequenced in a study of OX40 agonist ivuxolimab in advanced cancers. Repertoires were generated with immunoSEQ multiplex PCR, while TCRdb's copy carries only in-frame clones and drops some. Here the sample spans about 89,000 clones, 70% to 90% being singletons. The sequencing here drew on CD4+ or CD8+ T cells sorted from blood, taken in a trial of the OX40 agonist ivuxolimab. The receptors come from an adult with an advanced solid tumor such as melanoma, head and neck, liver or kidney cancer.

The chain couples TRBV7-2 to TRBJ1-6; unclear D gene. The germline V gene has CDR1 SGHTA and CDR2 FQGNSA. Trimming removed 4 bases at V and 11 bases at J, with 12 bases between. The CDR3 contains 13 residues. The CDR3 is CASSSDAAPPLHF. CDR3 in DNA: TGTGCCAGCAGCTCGGACGCGGCCCCACCCCTCCACTTT.

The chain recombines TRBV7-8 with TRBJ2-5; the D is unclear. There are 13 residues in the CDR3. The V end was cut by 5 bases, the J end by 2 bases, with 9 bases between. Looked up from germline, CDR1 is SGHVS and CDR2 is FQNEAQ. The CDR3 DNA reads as TGTGCCAGCAGCCCAGCAGCGCAAGAGACCCAGTACTTC. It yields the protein CASSPAAQETQYF.

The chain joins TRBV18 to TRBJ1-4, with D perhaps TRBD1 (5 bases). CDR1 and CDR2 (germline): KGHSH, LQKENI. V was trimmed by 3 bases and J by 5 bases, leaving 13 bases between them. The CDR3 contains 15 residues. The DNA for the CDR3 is TGTGCCAGCTCACCCGGTGGGGGGTTGAATGAAAAACTGTTTTTT. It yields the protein CASSPGGGLNEKLFF.

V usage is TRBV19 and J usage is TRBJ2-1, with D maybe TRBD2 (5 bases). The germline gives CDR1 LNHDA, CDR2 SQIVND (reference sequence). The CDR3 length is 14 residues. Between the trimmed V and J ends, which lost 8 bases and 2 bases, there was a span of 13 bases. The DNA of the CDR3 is TGTGCCAGTTCCCCCCCCGGGACCTACAATGAGCAGTTCTTC. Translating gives CASSPPGTYNEQFF.

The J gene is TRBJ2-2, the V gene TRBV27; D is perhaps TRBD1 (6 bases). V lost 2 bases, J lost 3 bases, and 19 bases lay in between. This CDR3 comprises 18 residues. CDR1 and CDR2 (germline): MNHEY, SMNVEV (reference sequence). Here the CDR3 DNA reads TGTGCCAGCAGTTTAATCCTGGGGGCCCCGAAGGACACCGGGGAGCTGTTTTTT. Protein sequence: CASSLILGAPKDTGELFF.

In nucleotides, the CDR3 is TGTGCCAGTAGTACCCCGGGACCGCAGTACTTC. Its protein is CASSTPGPQYF. J is TRBJ2-7 and V is TRBV19; TRBD1 or TRBD2 may be the D gene (5 bases each). The germline V gene has CDR1 LNHDA and CDR2 SQIVND (reference sequence). The CDR3 is made up of 11 amino acids. Trimming took 4 bases from V and 9 from J, leaving 10 bases between them.

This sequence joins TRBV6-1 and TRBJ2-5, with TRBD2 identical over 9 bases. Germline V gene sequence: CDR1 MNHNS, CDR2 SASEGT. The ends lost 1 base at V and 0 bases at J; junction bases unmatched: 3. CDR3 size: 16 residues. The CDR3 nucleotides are TGTGCCAGCAGTGAAGGGAGCGGGGGGTACCAAGAGACCCAGTACTTC. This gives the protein CASSEGSGGYQETQYF.

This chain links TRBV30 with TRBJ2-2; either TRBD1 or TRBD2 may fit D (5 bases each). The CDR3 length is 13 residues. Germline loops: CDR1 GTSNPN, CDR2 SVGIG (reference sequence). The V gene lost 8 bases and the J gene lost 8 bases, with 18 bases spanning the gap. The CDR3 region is CARGRDGSGELFF. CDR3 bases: TGTGCCCGAGGCCGGGACGGCTCAGGGGAGCTGTTTTTT.

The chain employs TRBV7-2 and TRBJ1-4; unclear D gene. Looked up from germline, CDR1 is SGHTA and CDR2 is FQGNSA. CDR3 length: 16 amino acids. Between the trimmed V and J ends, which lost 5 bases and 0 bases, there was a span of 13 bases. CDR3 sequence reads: CASSPMAASTNEKLFF. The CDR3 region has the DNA TGTGCCAGCAGCCCCATGGCAGCTTCAACTAATGAAAAACTGTTTTTT.

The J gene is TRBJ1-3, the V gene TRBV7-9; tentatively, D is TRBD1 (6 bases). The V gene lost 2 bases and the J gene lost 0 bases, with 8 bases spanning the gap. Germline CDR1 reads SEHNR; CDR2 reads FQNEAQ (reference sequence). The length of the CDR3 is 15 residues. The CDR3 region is CASSLRGFSGNTIYF. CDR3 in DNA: TGTGCCAGCAGCTTAAGGGGGTTCTCTGGAAACACCATATATTTT.

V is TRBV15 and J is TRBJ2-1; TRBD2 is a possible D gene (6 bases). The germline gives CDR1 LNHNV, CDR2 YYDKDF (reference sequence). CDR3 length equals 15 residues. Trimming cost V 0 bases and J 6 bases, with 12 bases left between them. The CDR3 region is CATSRDSRGVNEQFF. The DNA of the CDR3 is TGTGCCACCAGCAGAGATTCGCGGGGAGTCAATGAGCAGTTCTTC.

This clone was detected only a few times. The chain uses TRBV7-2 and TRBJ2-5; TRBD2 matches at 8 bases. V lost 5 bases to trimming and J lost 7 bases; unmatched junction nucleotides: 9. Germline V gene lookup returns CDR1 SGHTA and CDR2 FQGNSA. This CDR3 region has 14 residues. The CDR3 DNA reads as TGTGCCAGCAGCCCGGGGGGGGCCGTGAGGACCCAGTACTTC. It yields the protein CASSPGGAVRTQYF. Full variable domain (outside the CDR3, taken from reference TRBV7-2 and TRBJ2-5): GAGVSQSPSNKVTEKGKDVELRCDPISGHTALYWYRQSLGQGLEFLIYFQGNSAPDKSGLPSDRFSAERTGGSVSTLTIQRTQQEDSAVYLCASSPGGAVRTQYFGPGTRLLVL.

Here the CDR3 reads CASGGTEAFF. The CDR3 nucleotides read TGTGCCAGCGGGGGCACTGAAGCTTTCTTT. This chain joins TRBV5-6 and TRBJ1-1, with D possibly TRBD1 on 5 matching bases. Between the trimmed V and J ends, which lost 7 bases and 4 bases, there was a span of 5 bases. Germline-derived CDR1 and CDR2 are SGHDT and YYEEEE. This CDR3 is 10 amino acids long.

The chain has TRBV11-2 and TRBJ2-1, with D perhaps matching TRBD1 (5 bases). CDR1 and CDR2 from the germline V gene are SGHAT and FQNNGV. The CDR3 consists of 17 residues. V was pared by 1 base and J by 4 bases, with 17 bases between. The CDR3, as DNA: TGTGCCAGCAGCTTAGTAGCTGGGGCTAGTAGATACAATGAGCAGTTCTTC. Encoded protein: CASSLVAGASRYNEQFF.

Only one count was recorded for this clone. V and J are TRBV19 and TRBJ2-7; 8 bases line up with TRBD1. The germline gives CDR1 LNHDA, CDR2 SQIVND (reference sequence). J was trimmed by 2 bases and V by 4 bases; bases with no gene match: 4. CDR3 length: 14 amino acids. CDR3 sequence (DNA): TGTGCCAGTAGTACGGGGACAGGTACCTACGAGCAGTACTTC. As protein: CASSTGTGTYEQYF.

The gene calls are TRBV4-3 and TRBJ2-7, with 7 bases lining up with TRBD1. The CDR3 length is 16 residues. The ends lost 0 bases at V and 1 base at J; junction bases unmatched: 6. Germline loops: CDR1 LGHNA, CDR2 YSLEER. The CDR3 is CASSQDSRGLSYEQYF. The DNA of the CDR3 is TGCGCCAGCAGCCAAGATTCGAGGGGGCTATCCTACGAGCAGTACTTC.

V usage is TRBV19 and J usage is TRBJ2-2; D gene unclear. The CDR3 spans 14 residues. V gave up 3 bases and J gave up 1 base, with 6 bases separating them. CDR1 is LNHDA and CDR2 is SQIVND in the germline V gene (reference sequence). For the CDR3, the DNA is TGTGCCAGTAGTATTTCTCGGAACACCGGGGAGCTGTTTTTT. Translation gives CASSISRNTGELFF.

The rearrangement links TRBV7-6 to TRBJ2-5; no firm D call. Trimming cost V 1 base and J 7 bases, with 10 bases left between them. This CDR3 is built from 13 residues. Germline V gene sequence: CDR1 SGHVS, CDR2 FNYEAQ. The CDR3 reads CASSLEVLGTQYF. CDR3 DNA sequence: TGTGCCAGCAGCTTAGAAGTTTTGGGGACCCAGTACTTC. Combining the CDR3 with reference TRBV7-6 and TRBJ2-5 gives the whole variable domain GAGVSQSPRYKVTKRGQDVALRCDPISGHVSLYWYRQALGQGPEFLTYFNYEAQQDKSGLPNDRFSAERPEGSISTLTIQRTEQRDSAMYRCASSLEVLGTQYFGPGTRLLVL.

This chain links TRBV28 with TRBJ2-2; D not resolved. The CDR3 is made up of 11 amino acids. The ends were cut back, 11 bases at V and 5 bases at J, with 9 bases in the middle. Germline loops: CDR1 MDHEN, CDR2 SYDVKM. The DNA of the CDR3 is TGTGCCCTCGGTGGGACCGGGGAGCTGTTTTTT. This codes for CALGGTGELFF.

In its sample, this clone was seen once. The CDR3 region is CASREWALAGPGETQYF. DNA of the CDR3: TGTGCCAGCAGGGAATGGGCGCTAGCGGGGCCTGGGGAGACCCAGTACTTC. This rearrangement joins TRBV6-1 to TRBJ2-5; 9 bases are a match to TRBD2. Per germline, CDR1 MNHNS and CDR2 SASEGT. With 6 bases clipped from V and 5 bases from J, the junction kept 16 bases outside the gene matches. The CDR3 spans 17 residues.

CDR3 protein: CSVDSGLLNYGYTF. The CDR3 DNA reads TGCAGCGTTGATAGTGGTCTCCTAAACTATGGCTACACCTTC. The chain carries TRBV29-1 and TRBJ1-2, with D hard to call. Per the germline V gene, CDR1 is SQVTM and CDR2 is ANQGSEA. The CDR3 is made up of 14 amino acids. With 3 bases removed from V and 2 bases from J, the gap between germline ends came to 13 bases. The full variable domain, rest sourced from reference TRBV29-1 and TRBJ1-2, is SAVISQKPSRDICQRGTSLTIQCQVDSQVTMMFWYRQQPGQSLTLIATANQGSEATYESGFVIDKFPISRPNLTFSTLTVSNMSPEDSSIYLCSVDSGLLNYGYTFGSGTRLTVV.

The CDR3 sequence is CASSTGTGGNYGYTF. CDR3 DNA sequence: TGTGCCAGCAGTACCGGGACAGGGGGCAACTATGGCTACACCTTC. The chain has TRBV6-5 and TRBJ1-2; TRBD1 aligns across 12 bases. Losses at the gene ends were 5 bases for V and 2 bases for J; bases not matched to a gene: 3. The germline V gene has CDR1 MNHEY and CDR2 SVGAGI. The CDR3 spans 15 residues.

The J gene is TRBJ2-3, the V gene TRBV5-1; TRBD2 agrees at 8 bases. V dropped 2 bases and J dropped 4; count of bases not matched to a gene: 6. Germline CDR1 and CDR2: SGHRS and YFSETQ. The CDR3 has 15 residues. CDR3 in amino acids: CASSLNGGAADTQYF. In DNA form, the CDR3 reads TGCGCCAGCAGCTTAAACGGGGGGGCAGCAGATACGCAGTATTTT.

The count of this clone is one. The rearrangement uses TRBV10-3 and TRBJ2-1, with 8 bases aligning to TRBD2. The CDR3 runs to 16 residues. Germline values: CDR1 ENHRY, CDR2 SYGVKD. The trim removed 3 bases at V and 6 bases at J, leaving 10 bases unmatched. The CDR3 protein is CAISEGLAGTGNEQFF. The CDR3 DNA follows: TGTGCCATCAGTGAAGGGCTAGCGGGCACCGGCAATGAGCAGTTCTTC.

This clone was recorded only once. Here the CDR3 DNA reads TGTGCCTGGAGGGCGGGTTCGTTGGGGCAGTACTTC. This sequence encodes CAWRAGSLGQYF. The gene calls are TRBV30 and TRBJ2-7; D is perhaps TRBD2 (5 bases). Germline loops: CDR1 GTSNPN, CDR2 SVGIG (reference sequence). Trimming took off 3 bases at V and 9 bases at J, with 15 bases between the two ends. The CDR3 totals 12 residues. Filled out from reference TRBV30 and TRBJ2-7, the complete variable domain reads SQTIHQWPATLVQPVGSPLSLECTVEGTSNPNLYWYRQAAGRGLQLLFYSVGIGQISSEVPQNLSASRPQDRQFILSSKKLLLSDSGFYLCAWRAGSLGQYFGPGTRLTVT.

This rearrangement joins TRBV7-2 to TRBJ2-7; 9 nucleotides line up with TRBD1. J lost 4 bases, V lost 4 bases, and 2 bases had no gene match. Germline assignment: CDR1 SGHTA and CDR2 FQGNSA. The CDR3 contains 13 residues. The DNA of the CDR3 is TGTGCCAGCAGCTACAGGGGGCGGTACGAGCAGTACTTC. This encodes CASSYRGRYEQYF.

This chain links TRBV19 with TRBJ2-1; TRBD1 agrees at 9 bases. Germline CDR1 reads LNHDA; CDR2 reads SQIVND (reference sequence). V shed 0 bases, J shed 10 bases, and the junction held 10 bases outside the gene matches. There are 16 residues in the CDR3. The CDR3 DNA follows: TGTGCCAGTAGTATAGACGGGACAGGGTCCCTGAGGGAGCAGTTCTTC. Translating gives CASSIDGTGSLREQFF.

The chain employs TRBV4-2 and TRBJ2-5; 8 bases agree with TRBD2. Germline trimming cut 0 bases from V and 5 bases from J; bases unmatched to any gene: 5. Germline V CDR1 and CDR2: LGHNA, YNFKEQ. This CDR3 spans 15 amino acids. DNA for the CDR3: TGTGCCAGCAGCCAAGATTTAGCGGGGTGGGAGACCCAGTACTTC. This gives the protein CASSQDLAGWETQYF.